This TCR beta chain is drawn from a study of CD8 T cells in ankylosing spondylitis. Quantitative 5'-RACE with molecular barcodes generated TCR beta libraries. TCRdb independently ran MiXCR on the 5' RACE reads; one entry per CDR3 protein. Among 750,000 to 850,000 distinct CDR3 sequences listed, roughly 10% were seen once. This CDR3 is built from 14 residues. V was clipped by 6 bases and J by 5 bases; unmatched bases: 6. Germline-derived CDR1 and CDR2 are MNHNS and SASEGT. Regarding the study as a whole: It was reported that disease-linked clones were significantly enriched in matched ankylosing spondylitis synovial fluid. Ankylosing spondylitis blood appeared to be characterized by a TCR beta motif of eight highly homologous variants. In the blood and synovial fluid of reactive arthritis, some motif variants had been previously reported. Disease-linked clones had a CD8+ phenotype and relatively low frequency in peripheral blood.

As to this clonotype: What it recognizes is unknown.

The receptor was derived from a male donor with ankylosing spondylitis. This chain connects TRBV6-1 to TRBJ1-4; 7 nucleotides agree with TRBD1. The sample comprised blood, either unsorted or a sorted T cell fraction (not recorded which). CDR3 sequence (DNA): TGTGCCAGCAGGCAGACAGGGCGAAATGAAAAACTGTTTTTT. This gives the protein CASRQTGRNEKLFF.